The 23 T cell receptor beta chains below were found in one sample sequenced in a study of STAT5B mutations in CD4+ large granular lymphocyte leukemia. Profiling relied on immunoSEQ multiplex PCR, and the TCRdb table lists in-frame clones only, not all of them. The table has tens of thousands of clones, 84% seen once. The sequencing sample was made of CD4+ T cells from blood buffy coats. These receptors all come from a human donor in good health.

This clone turned up a few times. The chain couples TRBV2 to TRBJ1-3; D perhaps matches TRBD1 (5 bases). V lost 7 bases, J lost 0 bases, and 10 bases lay in between. The CDR3 has 14 amino acids. Germline V CDR1 and CDR2: SNHLY, FYNNEI. The CDR3 nucleotides read TGTGCCAGCAAGGACACGTACTCTGGAAACACCATATATTTT. Translating it yields CASKDTYSGNTIYF.

V and J are TRBV27 and TRBJ1-4; D perhaps matches TRBD1 (6 bases). The CDR3 consists of 13 residues. V lost 9 bases to trimming and J lost 4 bases, with 12 bases between them. The germline CDR1 and CDR2 sequences are MNHEY and SMNVEV (reference sequence). The CDR3 bases are TGTGCCAGTACTTCAGGGGTTAATGAAAAACTGTTTTTT. The encoded protein is CASTSGVNEKLFF. Using reference TRBV27 and TRBJ1-4 for the parts outside the CDR3, the full variable domain is EAQVTQNPRYLITVTGKKLTVTCSQNMNHEYMSWYRQDPGLGLRQIYYSMNVEVTDKGDVPEGYKVSRKEKRNFPLILESPSPNQTSLYFCASTSGVNEKLFFGSGTQLSVL.

The gene calls are TRBV6-5 and TRBJ2-7; D unclear. Germline-derived CDR1 and CDR2 are MNHEY and SVGAGI. The V end was cut by 6 bases, the J end by 0 bases, with 12 bases between. The CDR3 spans 14 residues. This CDR3 is CASSRVADSYEQYF. CDR3 nucleotides: TGTGCCAGCAGCCGGGTAGCCGACTCCTACGAGCAGTACTTC.

This sequence joins TRBV6-1 and TRBJ1-5, with TRBD1 identical over 11 bases. Germline CDR1 MNHNS, CDR2 SASEGT. CDR3 length: 15 residues. The V segment lost 6 bases and the J segment 7 bases; nucleotides outside the gene matches: 8. CDR3 protein: CASRGGQGGSQPQHF. The CDR3 coding sequence is TGTGCCAGCAGGGGGGGACAGGGGGGTTCCCAGCCCCAGCATTTT.

The chain links TRBV9 to TRBJ2-3; maybe TRBD2 (5 bases). Trimming cost V 4 bases and J 1 base, with 13 bases left between them. Germline V CDR1 and CDR2: SGDLS, YYNGEE. The CDR3 consists of 15 residues. For the CDR3, the DNA is TGTGCCAGCAGCCGAACTAGTGGGGGCACAGATACGCAGTATTTT. This codes for CASSRTSGGTDTQYF.

This chain links TRBV5-8 with TRBJ2-1; D may be TRBD1 or TRBD2 (6 bases each). Looked up from germline, CDR1 is SGHTS and CDR2 is YDEGEE. The CDR3 sequence is 15 residues long. Trimming stripped 0 bases from V and 8 bases from J, with 15 bases between. In DNA form, the CDR3 reads TGTGCCAGCAGCTTGGCTTCGGGGGCAAGGGATGAGCAGTTCTTC. Its translation: CASSLASGARDEQFF.

The chain recombines TRBV9 with TRBJ2-1; TRBD2 might be the D (6 bases). The germline CDR1 and CDR2 sequences are SGDLS and YYNGEE. The CDR3 sequence is 14 residues long. V was pared by 0 bases and J by 6 bases, with 10 bases between. This CDR3 reads CASSVGNSGNEQFF. The CDR3 nucleotides are TGTGCCAGCAGCGTAGGGAATAGCGGCAATGAGCAGTTCTTC.

V gene TRBV2 combines with J gene TRBJ1-3, with 7 nucleotides matching TRBD1. The trim removed 6 bases at V and 3 bases at J, leaving 14 bases unmatched. This CDR3 has 17 residues. Germline CDR1 and CDR2: SNHLY and FYNNEI. The CDR3 DNA reads TGTGCCAGCAGATATTCCCCCGTGACAGGGCGTGGAAACACCATATATTTT. It encodes CASRYSPVTGRGNTIYF.

V is TRBV19 and J is TRBJ1-3, with 9 bases lining up with TRBD1. Losses at the gene ends were 5 bases for V and 4 bases for J; bases not matched to a gene: 12. This CDR3 is built from 17 residues. From germline, CDR1 is LNHDA and CDR2 SQIVND (reference sequence). CDR3 region: CASSDSTYRGPGNTIYF. DNA for the CDR3: TGTGCCAGTAGTGACTCGACTTACAGGGGGCCAGGAAACACCATATATTTT.

The rearrangement links TRBV25-1 to TRBJ2-2; D gene ambiguous. CDR3 length: 14 residues. Trimming cost V 3 bases and J 8 bases, with 13 bases left between them. Germline CDR1 MGHDK, CDR2 SYGVNS. The chain's CDR3 is CASSESTPYGELFF. The DNA for the CDR3 is TGTGCCAGCAGTGAGTCCACACCGTATGGGGAGCTGTTTTTT.

The gene calls are TRBV6-6 and TRBJ2-3; the D is unclear. Germline loops: CDR1 MNHNY, CDR2 SVGAGI (reference sequence). The CDR3 length is 14 residues. V was pared by 0 bases and J by 5 bases, with 9 bases between. CDR3 DNA: TGTGCCAGCAGTTACTCCCTAAACGGAGATACGCAGTATTTT. Translating it yields CASSYSLNGDTQYF.

The rearrangement uses TRBV6-5 and TRBJ1-5; 12 bases match TRBD1. Germline CDR1 is MNHEY and CDR2 is SVGAGI. CDR3 length: 16 residues. The V segment lost 0 bases and the J segment 5 bases; nucleotides outside the gene matches: 2. The CDR3 region has the DNA TGTGCCAGCAGTTACTCGGGGACAGGGGGCCATCAGCCCCAGCATTTT. Protein sequence: CASSYSGTGGHQPQHF.

This clone was recorded only once. The V call is TRBV5-5, the J call TRBJ2-4; D unresolved. Germline V CDR1 and CDR2: SGHKS, YYEKEE (reference sequence). This CDR3 is built from 18 residues. V lost 7 bases to trimming and J lost 5 bases, with 28 bases between them. This chain's CDR3 is CASYRPDGLSKVENIQYF. The CDR3 nucleotides are TGTGCCAGCTACCGACCGGATGGGCTATCAAAGGTCGAAAACATTCAGTACTTC.

This clone was seen a handful of times. The J gene is TRBJ2-2, the V gene TRBV5-1; D unresolved. CDR1 is SGHRS, CDR2 YFSETQ, per germline. This CDR3 comprises 14 residues. The V end was cut by 4 bases, the J end by 2 bases, with 9 bases between. The CDR3 DNA reads as TGCGCCAGCAGCCGAATTACTAACACCGGGGAGCTGTTTTTT. Translation: CASSRITNTGELFF.

The table lists this clone with a few counts. The chain links TRBV6-5 to TRBJ1-1; D call uncertain. Germline V lookup: CDR1 MNHEY, CDR2 SVGAGI. With 0 bases removed from V and 1 base from J, the gap between germline ends came to 9 bases. CDR3 length: 15 amino acids. CDR3 bases: TGTGCCAGCAGTTACTCAGGTATCACGAACACTGAAGCTTTCTTT. Translation gives CASSYSGITNTEAFF.

The gene calls are TRBV19 and TRBJ1-2; no firm D call. Per the germline V gene, CDR1 is LNHDA and CDR2 is SQIVND (reference sequence). With 6 bases removed from V and 9 bases from J, the gap between germline ends came to 17 bases. The CDR3 covers 13 residues. This chain's CDR3 is CASSGPPLTRYTF. The CDR3, as DNA: TGTGCCAGTAGCGGCCCGCCGCTCACCCGCTACACCTTC.

This chain links TRBV7-2 with TRBJ2-7; 8 nucleotides agree with TRBD1. The length of the CDR3 is 15 residues. V shed 2 bases and J 2 bases; nucleotides not matched to a gene: 5. Germline V gene data show CDR1 as SGHTA and CDR2 as FQGNSA. CDR3 in DNA: TGTGCCAGCAGCTTACCCACAGGGGGACCCTACGAGCAGTACTTC. It translates to CASSLPTGGPYEQYF. Complete variable domain (other parts from reference TRBV7-2 and TRBJ2-7): GAGVSQSPSNKVTEKGKDVELRCDPISGHTALYWYRQSLGQGLEFLIYFQGNSAPDKSGLPSDRFSAERTGGSVSTLTIQRTQQEDSAVYLCASSLPTGGPYEQYFGPGTRLTVT.

V gene TRBV6-1 combines with J gene TRBJ2-7; D ambiguous. The CDR3 is made up of 15 amino acids. Germline V lookup: CDR1 MNHNS, CDR2 SASEGT. V was pared by 1 base and J by 0 bases, with 10 bases between. CDR3 in DNA: TGTGCCAGCAGTGAAGGCTGGCAGACCTCCTACGAGCAGTACTTC. Amino acid sequence: CASSEGWQTSYEQYF.

This chain joins TRBV30 and TRBJ2-7; D is uncertain. The length of the CDR3 is 12 residues. The V gene lost 2 bases and the J gene lost 4 bases, with 9 bases spanning the gap. Germline V gives CDR1 GTSNPN, CDR2 SVGIG (reference sequence). The chain's CDR3 is CAWSSIGYEQYF. The CDR3 DNA reads as TGTGCCTGGAGTTCTATAGGTTACGAGCAGTACTTC.

The genes are TRBV15 and TRBJ1-5, with 9 bases identical to TRBD1. In germline, CDR1 is LNHNV, CDR2 YYDKDF (reference sequence). The junction had 0 bases not matched to a gene; V was cut back by 1 base and J by 5 bases. The CDR3 extends over 14 amino acids. The CDR3 here is CATSRGDRDQPQHF. The CDR3 nucleotides are TGTGCCACCAGCAGAGGGGACAGGGATCAGCCCCAGCATTTT.

V usage is TRBV7-3 and J usage is TRBJ2-1; 9 bases align to TRBD2. The V gene end was trimmed by 3 bases and the J gene end by 0 bases; junction bases not matched to a gene: 6. The CDR3 has 17 amino acids. CDR1 SGHTA and CDR2 FQGTGA come from the germline V gene. The CDR3 DNA is TGTGCCAGCAGCTTGGGACTAGCCCGGAGCTCCTACAATGAGCAGTTCTTC. It codes for CASSLGLARSSYNEQFF.

The V gene is TRBV30, the J gene TRBJ2-5; 7 bases are shared with TRBD2. This CDR3 is 14 amino acids long. Germline CDR1 GTSNPN, CDR2 SVGIG (reference sequence). The J segment lost 5 bases and the V segment lost 2 bases, leaving 8 bases of the junction unmatched. CDR3 bases: TGTGCCTGGAGTTGGGGCTTGGGAGGGGAGACCCAGTACTTC. This sequence encodes CAWSWGLGGETQYF. The full variable domain, its missing parts supplied by reference TRBV30 and TRBJ2-5, is SQTIHQWPATLVQPVGSPLSLECTVEGTSNPNLYWYRQAAGRGLQLLFYSVGIGQISSEVPQNLSASRPQDRQFILSSKKLLLSDSGFYLCAWSWGLGGETQYFGPGTRLLVL.

The chain carries TRBV4-1 and TRBJ1-5; D ambiguous. This CDR3 contains 14 residues. V was clipped by 0 bases and J by 4 bases, with 7 bases between them. Germline CDR1 MGHRA, CDR2 YSYEKL. CDR3 residues: CASSQDVRNQPQHF. DNA of the CDR3: TGCGCCAGCAGCCAAGATGTCAGAAATCAGCCCCAGCATTTT.